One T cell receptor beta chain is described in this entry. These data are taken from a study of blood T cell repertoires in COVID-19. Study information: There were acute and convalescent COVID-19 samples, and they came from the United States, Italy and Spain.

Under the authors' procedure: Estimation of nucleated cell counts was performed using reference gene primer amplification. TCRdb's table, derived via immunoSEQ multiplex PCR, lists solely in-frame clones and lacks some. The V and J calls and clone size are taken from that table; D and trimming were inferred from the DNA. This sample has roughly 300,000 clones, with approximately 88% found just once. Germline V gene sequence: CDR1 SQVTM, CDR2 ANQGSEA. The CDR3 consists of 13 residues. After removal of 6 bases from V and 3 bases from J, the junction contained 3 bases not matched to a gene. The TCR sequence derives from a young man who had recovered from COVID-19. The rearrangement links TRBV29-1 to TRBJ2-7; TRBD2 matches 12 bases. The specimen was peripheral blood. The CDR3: CSVVLAGGYEQYF. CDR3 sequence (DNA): TGCAGCGTGGTACTAGCGGGAGGCTACGAGCAGTACTTC.